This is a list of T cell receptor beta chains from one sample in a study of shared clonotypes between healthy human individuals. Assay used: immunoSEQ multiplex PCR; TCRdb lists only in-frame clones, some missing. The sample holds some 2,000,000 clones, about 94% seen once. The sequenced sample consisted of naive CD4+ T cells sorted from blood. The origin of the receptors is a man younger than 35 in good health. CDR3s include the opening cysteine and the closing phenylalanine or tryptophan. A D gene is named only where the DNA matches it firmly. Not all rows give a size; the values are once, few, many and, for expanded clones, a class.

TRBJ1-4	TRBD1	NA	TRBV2	CASRAGTGVEKLFF	TGTGCCAGCAGGGCCGGGACAGGAGTGGAAAAACTGTTTTTT
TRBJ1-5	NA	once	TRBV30	CAWSGGRNQPQHF	TGTGCCTGGAGTGGAGGGAGGAATCAGCCCCAGCATTTT
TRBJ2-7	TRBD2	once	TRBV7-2	CASSPRTSPPEQYF	TGTGCCAGCAGCCCCCGGACTAGCCCTCCCGAGCAGTACTTC
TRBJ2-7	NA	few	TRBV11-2	CASSPQWGQDEQYF	TGTGCCAGCAGCCCCCAGTGGGGGCAGGACGAGCAGTACTTC
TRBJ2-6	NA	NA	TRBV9	CASSVGAYADSGANVLTF	TGTGCCAGCAGCGTAGGAGCATACGCAGACTCTGGGGCCAACGTCCTGACTTTC
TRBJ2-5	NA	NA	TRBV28	CASSSEQAYQETQYF	TGTGCCAGCAGCTCGGAACAGGCCTACCAAGAGACCCAGTACTTC
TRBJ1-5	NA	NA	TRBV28	CASSPFPRSQPQHF	TGTGCCAGCAGTCCATTCCCCCGCTCTCAGCCCCAGCATTTT
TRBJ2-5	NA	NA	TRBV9	CASSVGSTRGETQYF	TGTGCCAGCAGCGTTGGGTCGACGAGAGGGGAGACCCAGTACTTC
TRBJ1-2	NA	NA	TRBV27	CASSPGGWADGYTF	TGTGCCAGCAGCCCCGGGGGGTGGGCGGATGGCTACACCTTC
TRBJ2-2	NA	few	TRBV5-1	CASSLQGTGELFF	TGCGCCAGCAGCTTACAGGGTACCGGGGAGCTGTTTTTT
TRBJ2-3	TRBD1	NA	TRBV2	CASSEQGVLDTQYF	TGTGCCAGCAGTGAACAGGGGGTGTTAGATACGCAGTATTTT
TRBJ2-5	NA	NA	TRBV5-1	CASSWVRGYQETQYF	TGCGCCAGCAGCTGGGTACGGGGGTACCAAGAGACCCAGTACTTC
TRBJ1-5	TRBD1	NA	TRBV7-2	CASSWDRGNNQPQHF	TGTGCCAGCAGCTGGGACAGGGGTAACAATCAGCCCCAGCATTTT
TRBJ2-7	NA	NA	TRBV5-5	CASSLGAGSPHYEQYF	TGTGCCAGCAGCTTGGGAGCGGGCAGTCCCCACTACGAGCAGTACTTC